This T cell receptor (beta chain) derives from a study of T cell changes during pregnancy in multiple sclerosis. V lost 5 bases to trimming and J lost 0 bases; unmatched junction nucleotides: 7. The germline CDR1 and CDR2 sequences are MGHRA and YSYEKL. CDR3 length: 16 residues. Clones were sequenced by immunoSEQ multiplex PCR, and TCRdb holds only the in-frame ones, with some missing. The table includes approximately 110,000 clones, 80% to 95% detected once. The specimen was peripheral blood, collected in the third trimester of pregnancy. This TCR was sampled from a female donor with multiple sclerosis, enrolled in a pregnancy study. The V gene is TRBV4-1, the J gene TRBJ1-5, with TRBD1 identical over 7 bases. CDR3 loop: CASSFTGTASNQPQHF. The CDR3 coding sequence is TGCGCCAGCAGCTTCACCGGGACAGCTAGCAATCAGCCCCAGCATTTT.